Listed below are T cell receptor beta chains from one sample, sequenced in a study of blood T cell repertoires in COVID-19. The data were produced by immunoSEQ multiplex PCR, yet TCRdb's version contains in-frame clones alone and is incomplete. This sample has roughly 150,000 clones, with around 82% found just once. Sequenced sample: peripheral blood. These receptor sequences come from a man in his sixties or seventies with active or convalescent COVID-19. CDR3s include the opening cysteine and the closing phenylalanine or tryptophan. The order of the fields is J gene, clone size, D gene, V gene, CDR3 DNA, CDR3 protein. The D gene is left open where the match is weak. Size tells how often a clone was seen (once, few, many) or the class of an expanded clone, and some rows leave it out.

J gene: TRBJ1-2; clone size: -; D gene: TRBD1; V gene: TRBV9; CDR3 DNA: TGTGCCAGCAGCGCCCCTCGGGACAGTGCCCCTGATGGCTACACCTTC; CDR3 protein: CASSAPRDSAPDGYTF
J gene: TRBJ1-5; clone size: -; D gene: -; V gene: TRBV7-2; CDR3 DNA: TGTGCCAGCAGCTGGGGTAGGCAGGGTAGCAATCAGCCCCAGCATTTT; CDR3 protein: CASSWGRQGSNQPQHF
J gene: TRBJ2-1; clone size: -; D gene: TRBD2; V gene: TRBV12-5; CDR3 DNA: TGTGCTAGTGGGCCCAGGACACTAGCGGGAGGTCTGCCCTACAATGAGCAGTTCTTC; CDR3 protein: CASGPRTLAGGLPYNEQFF
J gene: TRBJ2-4; clone size: -; D gene: TRBD1; V gene: TRBV29-1; CDR3 DNA: TGCAGCGTCATGACAGGGGTCGGCATTCAGTACTTC; CDR3 protein: CSVMTGVGIQYF
J gene: TRBJ2-5; clone size: -; D gene: TRBD1; V gene: TRBV7-2; CDR3 DNA: TGTGCCAGCAGCTTCAGGCAAGGACAGGGTGTTGAGACCCAGTACTTC; CDR3 protein: CASSFRQGQGVETQYF
J gene: TRBJ2-5; clone size: once; D gene: TRBD1; V gene: TRBV6-5; CDR3 DNA: TGTGCCAGCAGTTCCCCAGGGGGCGAGACCCAGTACTTC; CDR3 protein: CASSSPGGETQYF
J gene: TRBJ2-3; clone size: -; D gene: -; V gene: TRBV6-4; CDR3 DNA: TGTGCCAGCAGCAGAGACAGGACGTTCACAGATACGCAGTATTTT; CDR3 protein: CASSRDRTFTDTQYF
J gene: TRBJ2-1; clone size: -; D gene: TRBD2; V gene: TRBV27; CDR3 DNA: TGTGCCAGCAGTTTGCCAGGGACTAGCGCCAACAATGAGCAGTTCTTC; CDR3 protein: CASSLPGTSANNEQFF
J gene: TRBJ2-2; clone size: -; D gene: TRBD1; V gene: TRBV16; CDR3 DNA: TGTGCCAGCAGCCAACAGACAGGGACCGGGGAGCTGTTTTTT; CDR3 protein: CASSQQTGTGELFF
J gene: TRBJ1-4; clone size: -; D gene: -; V gene: TRBV9; CDR3 DNA: TGTGCCAGCAGCGTAGCTCGGGGGGGCTCCAATGAAAAACTGTTTTTT; CDR3 protein: CASSVARGGSNEKLFF
J gene: TRBJ2-1; clone size: once; D gene: -; V gene: TRBV5-4; CDR3 DNA: TGTGCCAGCAGCCCTCCAGCCAGGGACAACAATGAGCAGTTCTTC; CDR3 protein: CASSPPARDNNEQFF
J gene: TRBJ2-7; clone size: -; D gene: TRBD2; V gene: TRBV19; CDR3 DNA: TGTGCCAGTAGTCTCCGCGGGGGACTAGCGGGGGGGAATACCTACGAGCAGTACTTC; CDR3 protein: CASSLRGGLAGGNTYEQYF
J gene: TRBJ1-3; clone size: -; D gene: -; V gene: TRBV7-2; CDR3 DNA: TGTGCCAGCAGCCCCCCAGGAGGGGTGTCTGGAAACACCATATATTTT; CDR3 protein: CASSPPGGVSGNTIYF
J gene: TRBJ1-1; clone size: -; D gene: -; V gene: TRBV3-1/TRBV3-2; CDR3 DNA: TGTGCCAGCAGAGTACAGGCGTCGAACACTGAAGCTTTCTTT; CDR3 protein: CASRVQASNTEAFF
J gene: TRBJ2-1; clone size: once; D gene: TRBD2; V gene: TRBV15; CDR3 DNA: TGTGCCACCAGCACAGCTAGCGGCTCAGTCGATGAGCAGTTCTTC; CDR3 protein: CATSTASGSVDEQFF
J gene: TRBJ1-2; clone size: -; D gene: -; V gene: TRBV7-6; CDR3 DNA: TGTGCCAGCAGCCGGGAAACAGGGTTATATGGCTACACCTTC; CDR3 protein: CASSRETGLYGYTF
J gene: TRBJ2-3; clone size: -; D gene: TRBD2; V gene: TRBV7-2; CDR3 DNA: TGTGCCAGCAGCCTCGGGACTAGCGGGGGGGCCTCTAGAACAGATACGCAGTATTTT; CDR3 protein: CASSLGTSGGASRTDTQYF
J gene: TRBJ2-1; clone size: -; D gene: -; V gene: TRBV28; CDR3 DNA: TGTGCCAGCAGCCTAAGGTTGGGAGGATCCTACAATGAGCAGTTCTTC; CDR3 protein: CASSLRLGGSYNEQFF
J gene: TRBJ1-1; clone size: few; D gene: -; V gene: TRBV28; CDR3 DNA: TGTGCCAGCAGTCCACAGATATCCACTGAAGCTTTCTTT; CDR3 protein: CASSPQISTEAFF
J gene: TRBJ2-2; clone size: few; D gene: TRBD1; V gene: TRBV5-1; CDR3 DNA: TGCGCCAGCAGCCAAAAAAAGACAGGGGGAGAAACCGGGGAGCTGTTTTTT; CDR3 protein: CASSQKKTGGETGELFF
J gene: TRBJ1-5; clone size: -; D gene: -; V gene: TRBV3-1/TRBV3-2; CDR3 DNA: TGTGCCAGCAGCCAAGATCGTGCAGGGCTCCAGCATTTT; CDR3 protein: CASSQDRAGLQHF
J gene: TRBJ1-5; clone size: -; D gene: -; V gene: TRBV5-1; CDR3 DNA: TGCGCCAGCAGCCCGGACGACAGAAACAATCAGCCCCAGCATTTT; CDR3 protein: CASSPDDRNNQPQHF
J gene: TRBJ1-6; clone size: -; D gene: TRBD1; V gene: TRBV6-5; CDR3 DNA: TGTGCCAGCAGTCAGGGGGATTCAAATTCACCCCTCCACTTT; CDR3 protein: CASSQGDSNSPLHF
J gene: TRBJ1-1; clone size: -; D gene: -; V gene: TRBV19; CDR3 DNA: TGTGCCAGTAGTATAGGAGGCGGGAACACTGAAGCTTTCTTT; CDR3 protein: CASSIGGGNTEAFF
J gene: TRBJ2-1; clone size: -; D gene: TRBD1; V gene: TRBV5-1; CDR3 DNA: TGCGCCAGCAGCATCCTGACAGGGGGAATTGGGAATGAGCAGTTCTTC; CDR3 protein: CASSILTGGIGNEQFF
J gene: TRBJ1-1; clone size: -; D gene: -; V gene: TRBV10-3; CDR3 DNA: TGTGCCATCAGTGATGCAGGTGGAACTGAAGCTTTCTTT; CDR3 protein: CAISDAGGTEAFF
J gene: TRBJ2-1; clone size: -; D gene: TRBD2; V gene: TRBV4-3; CDR3 DNA: TGCGCCAGCAGCCAAGATTTCGCAGGGACTAGCGGGAGGCTCCTCTACAATGAGCAGTTCTTC; CDR3 protein: CASSQDFAGTSGRLLYNEQFF
J gene: TRBJ2-5; clone size: once; D gene: TRBD1; V gene: TRBV28; CDR3 DNA: TGTGCCAGCAGCCCTTCGGACAGGATTCAAGAGACCCAGTACTTC; CDR3 protein: CASSPSDRIQETQYF
J gene: TRBJ1-6; clone size: once; D gene: TRBD1; V gene: TRBV18; CDR3 DNA: TGTGCCAGCTCACCAACAGGGGCCTCGTCACCCCTCCACTTT; CDR3 protein: CASSPTGASSPLHF
J gene: TRBJ2-7; clone size: -; D gene: TRBD2; V gene: TRBV28; CDR3 DNA: TGTGCCAGCAGGGCTAGCGGGGTCTACGAGCAGTACTTC; CDR3 protein: CASRASGVYEQYF
J gene: TRBJ1-1; clone size: -; D gene: TRBD1; V gene: TRBV4-1; CDR3 DNA: TGCGCCAGCACCCAAAACACAGGGGAAAGGCGGACTGAAGCTTTCTTT; CDR3 protein: CASTQNTGERRTEAFF
J gene: TRBJ2-4; clone size: -; D gene: -; V gene: TRBV28; CDR3 DNA: TGTGCCAGCAGCCAAGAGGGGGTTCCCAAAAACATTCAGTACTTC; CDR3 protein: CASSQEGVPKNIQYF
J gene: TRBJ2-2; clone size: once; D gene: TRBD1; V gene: TRBV28; CDR3 DNA: TGTGCCAGCAGTCGGCCTATTCCGGGACAGGGGTGGGCCGGGGAGCTGTTTTTT; CDR3 protein: CASSRPIPGQGWAGELFF
J gene: TRBJ2-1; clone size: -; D gene: TRBD2; V gene: TRBV14; CDR3 DNA: TGTGCCAGCAGCTTCCGACTAGCGGCTAGTCAGTTCTTC; CDR3 protein: CASSFRLAASQFF
J gene: TRBJ2-5; clone size: -; D gene: -; V gene: TRBV9; CDR3 DNA: TGTGCCAGCAGCCACCGCCGGGGTTCGGGAGAGACCCAGTACTTC; CDR3 protein: CASSHRRGSGETQYF
J gene: TRBJ1-1; clone size: -; D gene: TRBD1; V gene: TRBV19; CDR3 DNA: TGTGCCAGTAGTGACAGGGGAGTTGGAGCTTTCTTT; CDR3 protein: CASSDRGVGAFF
J gene: TRBJ1-4; clone size: few; D gene: TRBD1; V gene: TRBV30; CDR3 DNA: TGTGCCTGGGGTAGACAGGGAAATAATGAAAAACTGTTTTTT; CDR3 protein: CAWGRQGNNEKLFF
J gene: TRBJ2-2; clone size: -; D gene: -; V gene: TRBV6-6; CDR3 DNA: TGTGCCAGCAGAGGGGCCACAAGGGAGCTGTTTTTT; CDR3 protein: CASRGATRELFF
J gene: TRBJ1-4; clone size: -; D gene: -; V gene: TRBV19; CDR3 DNA: TGTGCCAGTAGGTCAGGTTATGAAAAACTGTTTTTT; CDR3 protein: CASRSGYEKLFF
J gene: TRBJ1-1; clone size: once; D gene: TRBD1; V gene: TRBV6-5; CDR3 DNA: TGTGCCAGCAGCTTAGTTGGGACAGCAAACACTGAAGCTTTCTTT; CDR3 protein: CASSLVGTANTEAFF
J gene: TRBJ2-7; clone size: -; D gene: -; V gene: TRBV29-1; CDR3 DNA: TGCAGCGTTGCACGGACAGTAACGTTGCACGAGCAGTACTTC; CDR3 protein: CSVARTVTLHEQYF
J gene: TRBJ2-1; clone size: -; D gene: TRBD2; V gene: TRBV11-3; CDR3 DNA: TGTGCCAGCAGCCCGGGGGGGCCCGAGGGATCCTACAATGAGCAGTTCTTC; CDR3 protein: CASSPGGPEGSYNEQFF
J gene: TRBJ1-6; clone size: few; D gene: TRBD1; V gene: TRBV6-5; CDR3 DNA: TGTGCCAGCAGCCGGGGACAGGGTGGCTCACCCCTCCACTTT; CDR3 protein: CASSRGQGGSPLHF
J gene: TRBJ2-5; clone size: -; D gene: TRBD2; V gene: TRBV6-5; CDR3 DNA: TGTGCCAGCAGTTACTCTGGGACTAGCCAAGAGACCCAGTACTTC; CDR3 protein: CASSYSGTSQETQYF
J gene: TRBJ2-5; clone size: once; D gene: TRBD2; V gene: TRBV27; CDR3 DNA: TGTGCCAGCAGTTTATCGTGGGCTAGCGGGATCCAAGAGACCCAGTACTTC; CDR3 protein: CASSLSWASGIQETQYF
J gene: TRBJ1-5; clone size: -; D gene: -; V gene: TRBV7-6; CDR3 DNA: TGTGCCAGCAGCTTACGACAGGGCAATCAGCCCCAGCATTTT; CDR3 protein: CASSLRQGNQPQHF
J gene: TRBJ2-3; clone size: -; D gene: TRBD2; V gene: TRBV5-1; CDR3 DNA: TGCGCCAGCAGCTTGGCCCTAGCGGGAACAGATACGCAGTATTTT; CDR3 protein: CASSLALAGTDTQYF
J gene: TRBJ2-4; clone size: -; D gene: -; V gene: TRBV11-2; CDR3 DNA: TGTGCCAGCAGCTTAGTCACCCTCGGGGCCAAAAACATTCAGTACTTC; CDR3 protein: CASSLVTLGAKNIQYF
J gene: TRBJ1-3; clone size: -; D gene: -; V gene: TRBV5-1; CDR3 DNA: TGCGCCAGCAGCTTGGACGCGTCTGGAAACACCATATATTTT; CDR3 protein: CASSLDASGNTIYF
J gene: TRBJ1-2; clone size: -; D gene: -; V gene: TRBV6-1; CDR3 DNA: TGTGCCAGCAGTGAACGACAGGCGACTAACTATGGCTACACCTTC; CDR3 protein: CASSERQATNYGYTF
J gene: TRBJ1-2; clone size: -; D gene: TRBD1; V gene: TRBV30; CDR3 DNA: TGTGCCTGGAGTACCACAGGGGCGGGGGGCTACACCTTC; CDR3 protein: CAWSTTGAGGYTF
J gene: TRBJ1-3; clone size: -; D gene: -; V gene: TRBV11-3; CDR3 DNA: TGTGCCAGCAGCTCTCTACCTGGAAACACCATATATTTT; CDR3 protein: CASSSLPGNTIYF
J gene: TRBJ2-7; clone size: -; D gene: -; V gene: TRBV5-1; CDR3 DNA: TGCGCCAGCAGCTTGGGCGGCTACGAGCAGTACTTC; CDR3 protein: CASSLGGYEQYF
J gene: TRBJ1-1; clone size: -; D gene: -; V gene: TRBV7-2; CDR3 DNA: TGTGCCAGCAGCCCAACCAGGGACACTGAAGCTTTCTTT; CDR3 protein: CASSPTRDTEAFF
J gene: TRBJ2-1; clone size: -; D gene: -; V gene: TRBV4-3; CDR3 DNA: TGCGCCAGCAGCCAAGGGGGGGAGTACAATGAGCAGTTCTTC; CDR3 protein: CASSQGGEYNEQFF
J gene: TRBJ2-5; clone size: -; D gene: -; V gene: TRBV25-1; CDR3 DNA: TGTGCCAGCAGCGAAGGCGGTGGCGGGGCCAAAGAGACCCAGTACTTC; CDR3 protein: CASSEGGGGAKETQYF
J gene: TRBJ2-7; clone size: few; D gene: TRBD1; V gene: TRBV27; CDR3 DNA: TGTGCCAGCAGTTTAAGGACAGGGATAAACGAGCAGTACTTC; CDR3 protein: CASSLRTGINEQYF